A selection of T cell receptor beta chains follows, all from one sample in a study of CD8 T cells in acute hepatitis C reinfection. The data were produced by immunoSEQ multiplex PCR, yet TCRdb's version contains in-frame clones alone and is incomplete. In the table there are approximately 39,000 clones, around nine tenths of which are singletons. Input material: naive CD8+ T cells from PBMCs. These receptors were obtained from a man between 25 and 39 years old with chronic hepatitis C. CDR3s include the opening cysteine and the closing phenylalanine or tryptophan. D genes are given only for firm matches. Only some rows state a clone size, as once, few, many or a class for expanded clones.

D: TRBD2; size: .; J: TRBJ2-3; V: TRBV6-6; DNA: TGTGCCAGCAGCCTAGGAGCGGGGGATACGCAGTATTTT; CDR3: CASSLGAGDTQYF
D: TRBD1; size: once; J: TRBJ1-2; V: TRBV5-1; DNA: TGCGCCAGCAGCTTGGACGCCGGGACAGTTTATGGCTACACCTTC; CDR3: CASSLDAGTVYGYTF
D: .; size: .; J: TRBJ2-5; V: TRBV29-1; DNA: TGCAGCGTTGGCAGGGTAGAAGAGACCCAGTACTTC; CDR3: CSVGRVEETQYF
D: .; size: .; J: TRBJ2-1; V: TRBV27; DNA: TGTGCCAGCAGTTTAGGCAGGGTCTACAATGAGCAGTTCTTC; CDR3: CASSLGRVYNEQFF
D: .; size: .; J: TRBJ1-1; V: TRBV7-9; DNA: TGTGCCAGCAGCTTTGGGGACACTGAAGCTTTCTTT; CDR3: CASSFGDTEAFF
D: TRBD1; size: .; J: TRBJ2-2; V: TRBV5-1; DNA: TGCGCCAGCAGCTCGCCCGATACAGGGGAGAGGGAGCTGTTTTTT; CDR3: CASSSPDTGERELFF
D: .; size: .; J: TRBJ2-2; V: TRBV11-2; DNA: TGTGCCACCCTCTTACTGGGGGCAGAGACCGGGGAGCTGTTTTTT; CDR3: CATLLLGAETGELFF
D: .; size: .; J: TRBJ1-1; V: TRBV5-4; DNA: TGTGCCAGCAGGCCTGGGGCAAACACTGAAGCTTTCTTT; CDR3: CASRPGANTEAFF
D: .; size: .; J: TRBJ1-3; V: TRBV19; DNA: TGTGCCAGTAGGTCGGACACCATATATTTT; CDR3: CASRSDTIYF
D: .; size: .; J: TRBJ2-7; V: TRBV5-1; DNA: TGCGCCAGCAGCTTGGCGAGCAGGGGAGGGTACGAGCAGTACTTC; CDR3: CASSLASRGGYEQYF
D: .; size: .; J: TRBJ1-2; V: TRBV19; DNA: TGTGCCAGTAGTCTGGGTGGCGCGGCTGGCTACACCTTC; CDR3: CASSLGGAAGYTF
D: TRBD1; size: .; J: TRBJ2-1; V: TRBV27; DNA: TGTGCCAGCAAGTACCAAGGGGGCGCGGGCCATGAGCAGTTCTTC; CDR3: CASKYQGGAGHEQFF
D: .; size: .; J: TRBJ2-3; V: TRBV19; DNA: TGTGCCAGTAGTAGACTATCCGCAGATACGCAGTATTTT; CDR3: CASSRLSADTQYF
D: .; size: .; J: TRBJ2-7; V: TRBV4-1; DNA: TGCGCCAGCAGCCCCGAGGGGGGTAGCTCCTACGAGCAGTACTTC; CDR3: CASSPEGGSSYEQYF
D: .; size: .; J: TRBJ2-5; V: TRBV7-8; DNA: TGTGCCAGCAGCCCCAGGAGGCCCCCCCAAGAGACCCAGTACTTC; CDR3: CASSPRRPPQETQYF
D: .; size: .; J: TRBJ2-2; V: TRBV27; DNA: TGTGCCAGCATGACCCGAGTAAAATCCGGGGAGCTGTTTTTT; CDR3: CASMTRVKSGELFF
D: .; size: .; J: TRBJ1-2; V: TRBV9; DNA: TGTGCCAGCAGCGTAAACACCTTC; CDR3: CASSVNTF
D: TRBD1; size: once; J: TRBJ1-2; V: TRBV27; DNA: TGTGCCAGCAGTTTGAGCAGGGACAGTGGCTACACCTTC; CDR3: CASSLSRDSGYTF
D: .; size: .; J: TRBJ2-1; V: TRBV14; DNA: TGTGCCAGCAGCCAAGAGAAGACAGACCTCAATGAGCAGTTCTTC; CDR3: CASSQEKTDLNEQFF
D: .; size: .; J: TRBJ2-1; V: TRBV7-9; DNA: TGTGCCAGCAGCTTAGTTCGATACAATGAGCAGTTCTTC; CDR3: CASSLVRYNEQFF
D: TRBD2; size: .; J: TRBJ2-1; V: TRBV7-7; DNA: TGTGCTAGCCGAATCTGGCGGGAGGGCCCAAATGAGCAGTTCTTC; CDR3: CASRIWREGPNEQFF
D: .; size: .; J: TRBJ1-3; V: TRBV5-5; DNA: TGTGCCAGCAGCTTCAGCCGGGGGCTGGGAAACACCATATATTTT; CDR3: CASSFSRGLGNTIYF
D: TRBD1; size: .; J: TRBJ1-2; V: TRBV27; DNA: TGTGCCAGCAGTTGGGACAGGGGGCCGGGCTATGGCTACACCTTC; CDR3: CASSWDRGPGYGYTF